These 20 T cell receptor beta chains were all obtained from the same sample, sequenced in a study of beta chain features in type 1 diabetes. Reverse transcription of all isolated RNA meant that expressed TCRB transcripts were sequenced. Produced via immunoSEQ multiplex PCR; TCRdb's table is partial and in-frame only. The sample carries hundreds of thousands of clones, approximately 70% recorded once. Material for sequencing was naive CD4+ T cells from blood. Receptors originate from a young man in good health.

The chain couples TRBV6-6 to TRBJ1-5; D might be TRBD1 (6 bases). Germline V gene sequence: CDR1 MNHNY, CDR2 SVGAGI (reference sequence). The CDR3 totals 13 residues. V dropped 8 bases and J dropped 1 base, with 9 bases sitting between them. CDR3 in DNA: TGTGCCAGCGGTACAGGGAGCAATCAGCCCCAGCATTTT. Protein sequence: CASGTGSNQPQHF.

The chain uses TRBV4-3 and TRBJ2-5, with D tentatively TRBD1 or TRBD2 (5 bases each). CDR1 and CDR2 (germline): LGHNA, YSLEER. The CDR3 is 14 amino acids. Deletions cut 4 bases from V and 2 bases from J, with 11 bases between. The CDR3 region has the DNA TGCGCCAGCAGCCGGCTGAGGGGACAAGAGACCCAGTACTTC. It codes for CASSRLRGQETQYF.

Concerning this clone itself: The sample has other DNA sequences that encode this CDR3 too. The chain uses TRBV29-1 and TRBJ1-5; TRBD1 matches at 9 bases. V dropped 6 bases and J dropped 7; count of bases not matched to a gene: 4. The CDR3 runs to 12 residues. Germline loops: CDR1 SQVTM, CDR2 ANQGSEA. The CDR3 DNA follows: TGCAGCGTAGCCGGGACAGGGCAGCCCCAGCATTTT. It is translated as CSVAGTGQPQHF. Drawing the rest from reference TRBV29-1 and TRBJ1-5, the complete variable domain is SAVISQKPSRDICQRGTSLTIQCQVDSQVTMMFWYRQQPGQSLTLIATANQGSEATYESGFVIDKFPISRPNLTFSTLTVSNMSPEDSSIYLCSVAGTGQPQHFGDGTRLSIL.

This rearrangement joins TRBV7-9 to TRBJ2-1; the D gene could be TRBD1 or TRBD2 (5 bases each). The CDR3 covers 14 residues. Germline CDR1 reads SEHNR; CDR2 reads FQNEAQ (reference sequence). The V end was cut by 4 bases, the J end by 9 bases, with 16 bases between. This CDR3 reads CASSSRPGAGEQFF. The CDR3 nucleotides are TGTGCCAGCAGCTCAAGACCCGGGGCGGGTGAGCAGTTCTTC.

This clone showed up just a few times. This sequence joins TRBV30 and TRBJ1-4, with D possibly being TRBD1 (5 bases). This CDR3 has 14 residues. Trimming took 0 bases from V and 7 from J, leaving 12 bases between them. Germline loops: CDR1 GTSNPN, CDR2 SVGIG (reference sequence). Here the CDR3 reads CAWSVKGLSEKLFF. Written as DNA, the CDR3 is TGTGCCTGGAGTGTTAAGGGGCTAAGTGAAAAACTGTTTTTT.

This clone was seen more than once but under ten times. The CDR3 reads CSVGHLAGISTDTQYF. For the CDR3, the DNA is TGCAGCGTCGGCCATCTAGCGGGAATTAGCACAGATACGCAGTATTTT. The V and J genes are TRBV29-1 and TRBJ2-3; 9 positions agree with TRBD2. CDR3 length: 16 residues. The germline gives CDR1 SQVTM, CDR2 ANQGSEA. V was pared by 6 bases and J by 0 bases, with 10 bases of the junction left unmatched.

This clone was observed once. The chain carries TRBV5-6 and TRBJ2-1; TRBD2 matches 10 bases. The CDR3 totals 15 residues. Germline V CDR1 and CDR2: SGHDT, YYEEEE. J gave up 4 bases and V 2 bases, and 3 bases lay outside the gene matches. CDR3 sequence: CASSLSLAGYNEQFF. In nucleotides, the CDR3 is TGTGCCAGCAGCTTATCACTAGCGGGGTACAATGAGCAGTTCTTC.

The chain couples TRBV29-1 to TRBJ2-1; TRBD1 matches 7 bases. CDR1 is SQVTM, CDR2 ANQGSEA, per germline. J gave up 2 bases and V 5 bases, and 6 bases lay outside the gene matches. CDR3 length: 14 residues. CDR3 DNA sequence: TGCAGCGTTCGGGACAGAGAGACCTACAATGAGCAGTTCTTC. It is translated as CSVRDRETYNEQFF.

The chain links TRBV30 to TRBJ2-7, with no clear D. The CDR3 has 14 amino acids. Trimming pared 4 bases from V and 1 base from J, leaving 14 bases between. Germline V lookup: CDR1 GTSNPN, CDR2 SVGIG (reference sequence). CDR3 DNA sequence: TGTGCCTGGAACATGGGCAGGTCGTCCTACGAGCAGTACTTC. Amino acids: CAWNMGRSSYEQYF. The full variable domain, rest sourced from reference TRBV30 and TRBJ2-7, is SQTIHQWPATLVQPVGSPLSLECTVEGTSNPNLYWYRQAAGRGLQLLFYSVGIGQISSEVPQNLSASRPQDRQFILSSKKLLLSDSGFYLCAWNMGRSSYEQYFGPGTRLTVT.

The rearrangement joins TRBV7-8 to TRBJ1-2; D perhaps matches TRBD1 (6 bases). V was shortened by 5 bases and J by 0 bases, with 13 bases between the two germline ends. The germline CDR1 and CDR2 sequences are SGHVS and FQNEAQ. The CDR3 sequence is 15 residues long. CDR3 region: CASSEPDRANYGYTF. The CDR3 coding sequence is TGTGCCAGCAGCGAACCGGACAGAGCTAACTATGGCTACACCTTC.

The V gene is TRBV4-1, the J gene TRBJ2-3; perhaps TRBD2 as D (5 bases). V was pared by 1 base and J by 5 bases, with 7 bases between. The V gene's germline CDR1 is MGHRA and CDR2 YSYEKL. The CDR3 is 13 amino acids. CDR3 amino acids: CASSQGGLDTQYF. CDR3 sequence (DNA): TGCGCCAGCAGCCAAGGAGGGCTAGATACGCAGTATTTT.

This clone has just a few counts. The chain employs TRBV29-1 and TRBJ2-5; D assignment may be TRBD1 or TRBD2 (5 bases each). V was shortened by 4 bases and J by 5 bases, with 8 bases between the two germline ends. The CDR3 is 11 amino acids. CDR1 and CDR2 (germline): SQVTM, ANQGSEA. Here the CDR3 DNA reads TGCAGCGTTGGCAGGGAGGAGACCCAGTACTTC. Residues: CSVGREETQYF.

This chain uses TRBV25-1 with TRBJ1-3, with a possible D match to TRBD1 (6 bases). Germline V gene data show CDR1 as MGHDK and CDR2 as SYGVNS. Trimming took off 2 bases at V and 3 bases at J, with 14 bases between the two ends. This CDR3 comprises 16 residues. Written as DNA, the CDR3 is TGTGCCAGCAGTGAAGTGGGCAGGGGAAGTGGAAACACCATATATTTT. Protein sequence: CASSEVGRGSGNTIYF.

This rearrangement joins TRBV4-3 to TRBJ2-7; D gene unclear. This CDR3 has 15 residues. Deletions cut 1 base from V and 1 base from J, with 11 bases between. Germline-derived CDR1 and CDR2 are LGHNA and YSLEER. This CDR3 reads CASSQGWATSYEQYF. The CDR3 DNA is TGCGCCAGCAGCCAAGGGTGGGCTACGTCCTACGAGCAGTACTTC.

The CDR3 sequence: CASSLGSLFYEQYF. CDR3 DNA sequence: TGTGCCAGCAGCTTAGGTAGTCTATTCTACGAGCAGTACTTC. The chain links TRBV7-2 to TRBJ2-7, with D unclear. The ends were cut back, 1 base at V and 3 bases at J, with 10 bases in the middle. From germline, CDR1 is SGHTA and CDR2 FQGNSA. This CDR3 has 14 residues.

This chain connects TRBV28 to TRBJ2-1; 14 nucleotides match TRBD2. The CDR3 extends over 14 amino acids. V trimming: 5 bases; J trimming: 13 bases; junction bases outside the gene matches: 7. The germline gives CDR1 MDHEN, CDR2 SYDVKM. CDR3 protein: CASSVPGLAGAQFF. The DNA for the CDR3 is TGTGCCAGCAGTGTCCCGGGACTAGCGGGAGCTCAGTTCTTC.

V gene TRBV7-2 combines with J gene TRBJ2-1; 9 bases agree with TRBD1. CDR1 and CDR2 from the germline V gene are SGHTA and FQGNSA. This CDR3 region has 15 residues. V shed 6 bases, J shed 2 bases, and the junction held 5 bases outside the gene matches. The CDR3 DNA sequence: TGTGCCAGCAGACCCGGACAGGGGACCTACAATGAGCAGTTCTTC. Encoded protein: CASRPGQGTYNEQFF.

This clone showed up just a few times. J is TRBJ2-5 and V is TRBV29-1; the D is unclear. The ends were cut back, 8 bases at V and 2 bases at J, with 18 bases in the middle. Germline loops: CDR1 SQVTM, CDR2 ANQGSEA. CDR3 length equals 14 residues. For the CDR3, the DNA is TGCAGCCTCTCGCCTGGGCGATGGCAAGAGACCCAGTACTTC. Its translation is CSLSPGRWQETQYF. Full variable domain (rest looked up from reference TRBV29-1 and TRBJ2-5): SAVISQKPSRDICQRGTSLTIQCQVDSQVTMMFWYRQQPGQSLTLIATANQGSEATYESGFVIDKFPISRPNLTFSTLTVSNMSPEDSSIYLCSLSPGRWQETQYFGPGTRLLVL.

The genes are TRBV28 and TRBJ2-3; D not certain. The CDR3 is made up of 12 amino acids. Trimming shortened V by 3 bases and J by 4 bases, and 5 bases separated the two germline ends. CDR1 MDHEN and CDR2 SYDVKM come from the germline V gene. The CDR3 protein is CASSFPADTQYF. The CDR3 nucleotides are TGTGCCAGCAGTTTCCCCGCAGATACGCAGTATTTT.

The chain joins TRBV30 to TRBJ2-4; 7 bases line up with TRBD2. Germline V gene sequence: CDR1 GTSNPN, CDR2 SVGIG (reference sequence). V gave up 3 bases and J gave up 3 bases; unmatched junction bases: 5. There are 14 residues in the CDR3. The CDR3 sequence: CAWRGPGGKNIQYF. The CDR3 DNA is TGTGCCTGGAGGGGACCGGGGGGCAAAAACATTCAGTACTTC.